This paragraph reports one TCR beta chain. What antigen it recognizes has not been identified. Within one base of it there is no much larger clone, and no base qualities were kept. The protocol used for the library was the immunoSEQ multiplex PCR assay. A mixture of 60 forward primers for TCR Vbeta segments and 13 reverse primers for TCR Jbeta segments was used in the multiplex PCR. Amplification of the CDR3 region of rearranged TCR beta genes was performed with a multiplex PCR assay on genomic DNA. Amplified TCR beta libraries were sequenced as 87-base-pair reads on the Illumina HiSeq System. The original pipeline was this. A later analysis tallied 70 million to 100 million unique TCR beta chains across the 666 repertoires, and some 10 million of those chains were shared by two or more donors. Raw reads were error-corrected and collapsed into unique sequences with a nearest-neighbor algorithm that merged closely related sequences to remove PCR and sequencing errors. CDR3 sequences were aligned to IMGT reference sequences to assign V, D and J gene segments. For a sequence to be retained, at least a six-nucleotide match to both a V gene segment and a J gene segment was required. Rearrangements were classified as productive when the CDR3 lacked stop codons and remained in frame with V and J, and all other rearrangements were classified as non-productive. CDR3 was defined according to IMGT convention as the region running from the second conserved V-encoded cysteine to the conserved J-encoded phenylalanine. The earlier analysis of about 610 of the donors excluded any sequence lacking an unambiguous match to a single V gene segment. In an earlier analysis of several hundred of the donors, V segments were called functional above 56.7% productive rearrangements and were called segregating when the between-donor standard deviation exceeded 5%. A statistical classification framework was built to diagnose cytomegalovirus status from the catalog of TCR beta chain sequences. V and J gene assignment, in a later analysis, came from comparing TCR nucleotide sequences with IMGT/GENE-DB human TR gene sequences. A later analysis assigned CDR3 sequences and most-parsimonious VDJ recombination scenarios with the TCRdist pipeline. A later analysis defined each TCR beta chain by its CDR3 amino acid sequence plus V-gene family, and excluded reads lacking a unique V-gene family. In a later analysis, 450 to 600 highly shared, low-generation-probability nucleotide sequences were removed to address suspected cross-contamination and a sequencing artifact. In a later analysis, a clonal expansion index was calculated for each public chain from normalized within-repertoire ranks of inferred template counts. In a later analysis, generation probabilities were computed using a VDJ recombination model fitted to out-of-frame rearrangements, and the results were checked against IGoR. A later analysis scored TCR-TCR, TCR-HLA and TCR-CMV co-occurrence with hypergeometric tests, applying a repertoire-size bias correction to TCR pairs. To estimate false discovery rates, a later analysis permuted the HLA or CMV assignments 20 times. In a later analysis, co-occurring TCRs were grouped using DBSCAN, and TCRdist sequence similarity was added for clustering within HLA-allele-positive subsets. Repertoires with fewer than 30,000 or more than 120,000 public chains were left out of co-occurrence clustering, as were four to six repertoires with anomalous nucleotide sharing. TCRdb holds this immuneACCESS table with in-frame rearrangements only. Some clones are missing; in checked studies, unresolved V genes explain under half, and the rest has no known cause. From that table come the V and J calls and clone size; the DNA was used to work out D and trimming. The sample table records over 100,000 clones; approximately 67% of these occur just once. About 1.6% of the sample is taken by the ten largest.

These data are taken from a study of cytomegalovirus exposure and HLA in healthy donors (TCRdb year 2017). Regarding the complete study: An earlier analysis of approximately 640 of the donors reported 250 to 350 Gb of sequence data and roughly 110 million unique TCR beta sequences from about 200 million T cells. About 280 gigabases of sequencing data and around 85 million unique TCR sequences made up an early release that covered about 640 HLA-typed donors. Of the 350 to 450 genotyped donors, roughly 80% were placed in the genetic ancestry cluster associated with self-reported Caucasian donors. The study aimed to test whether cataloging public T cell receptors could reveal signatures of past pathogen exposure. The T cell repertoires of 550 to 850 subjects were profiled by immunosequencing and related to cytomegalovirus serostatus. In addition to the first cohort of 650 to 750 subjects, a separate validation cohort of approximately 120 different subjects was used. To predict cytomegalovirus infection status, the study combined high-throughput TCR immunosequencing, statistical association of individual TCRs with disease status, and machine learning. To study patterns of TCR occurrence, a later analysis re-analyzed previously published TCR beta repertoires from several hundred donors and added high-resolution HLA genotyping. Rather than drawing on any new phenotypic data, the later analysis identified candidate immune exposures from TCR beta sequences and the way those sequences occurred across donors. In an earlier analysis of roughly 580 of the donors, high-throughput TCR beta sequencing was used to judge whether each TCR beta V gene segment behaved as functional or pseudogenic. Donor age, sex, ethnicity and CMV serostatus were compiled together with the repertoire data. A later genetic analysis used genome-wide SNP genotypes for about three fifths of the roughly 700 donors, treating that subset as a discovery cohort. All discovery cohort repertoires had been generated on a single sequencing platform. HLA typing covered class I and class II loci at four-digit resolution. Typing coverage differed by locus: A, B, C, DRB1 and DQB1 were typed in about 629-640 donors, DQA1 in about 500, DPA1 in 606, and DPB1 in just under 490. Because of strong linkage in the cohort, roughly five DR-DQ haplotypes were treated as single units for association and clustering. On average, roughly 240,000 unique TCR beta nucleotide sequences were sequenced per donor among a few hundred genotyped donors of the cohort, with around 19% of those sequences being non-productive.

The cohort was made up of 500 to 800 healthy bone marrow donors. Cohort members were all nominally healthy when sampled, although unrecorded immune exposures were likely present. The donor was CMV seronegative and belonged to the group of roughly 330 seronegative cohort members. A peripheral blood sample was provided by each donor, and peripheral blood mononuclear cells were used for TCR beta sequencing. Genomic DNA extraction from the blood cell samples was performed with the Qiagen DNeasy Blood Extraction Kit. Trimmed from V: 0 bases; trimmed from J: 4 bases; junction bases lacking a gene match: 7. The CDR3 has 16 amino acids, counting the end cysteine and phenylalanine. The sequence is cut down to CDR3 DNA, 48 bases in frame from base 1. CDR1 SGDLS and CDR2 YYNGEE were looked up in the germline V gene. The paper as a whole reports these results and caveats: An association between a missense DCLRE1C variant and V-gene and J-gene trimming of TCR beta chains was found in a later genetic analysis and replicated in an independent cohort. The cohort was sequenced for TCR beta chains only, and without alpha or paired-chain data the features that could be detected were limited. A later analysis reported that several top co-occurrence clusters appeared linked to parvovirus B19, influenza, CMV and Epstein-Barr virus. Assigning TCR associations to individual alleles was difficult when HLA alleles, especially DR and DQ, strongly co-occurred. In a later analysis, HLA-associated TCR beta chains showed more clonal expansion and lower generation probabilities than non-associated chains that were equally common. Immune exposure information for the cohort was limited to CMV serostatus. The authors suggested that the approach could potentially be extended to other disease states and immunological phenotypes. A total of 150 to 200 TCR beta chains were listed by the study as associated with cytomegalovirus. Most TCR sequences were seen in very few donors, while some public TCRs were found in many individuals. In a later genetic analysis, fewer N-insertions in productive TCRs were reported among donors in an Asian-associated ancestry cluster than the approximately 710-donor mean. Because the 87-base-pair reads could not distinguish some IMGT-functional V segments, including TRBV6-2 and TRBV6-3, those segments were excluded. A later analysis found that TCR association rates varied across HLA loci, with DRB1 alleles showing the most associated TCRs and HLA-C alleles the fewest. Roughly uniform sequencing depth across donors was assumed in presence/absence analyses, although this assumption may not hold. Because some donors lacked HLA typing at each locus, the association tests relied only on the typed subset. A later analysis found that most CMV-associated TCR beta chains appeared HLA-restricted, with HLA associations seemingly driven largely by CMV exposure. A cluster of highly shared sequence variants was judged likely to be a technical artifact of the sequencing pipeline. A later analysis associated around 16,000 TCR beta sequences with specific HLA alleles at a false discovery rate of 0.05. Three of the identified cytomegalovirus-associated TCR beta chains were confirmed in vitro to be specific for cytomegalovirus antigens. Around 16 rarely observed V segments, including chromosome 9 orphons, were excluded from the earlier analysis of about 600 of the donors because counts were too low. The classifier was reported to diagnose cytomegalovirus status with high specificity and sensitivity in both the original and validation cohorts. Broadly in line with IMGT annotations, most TCR beta V segments showed up in productive rearrangements about 87% or about 30% of the time in an earlier analysis of under 700 of the donors. Linkage disequilibrium might explain the correlated functional status among segregating V segments, but an unknown experimental factor could not be excluded. A further reported finding was that TCR beta sequences accurately predicted the HLA-A and HLA-B alleles for most subjects in the first cohort.

This TCR derives from a man younger than 30 in good health and CMV-seronegative. The sequencing input was PBMCs. The chain was built from TRBV9 and TRBJ2-3; TRBD2 matches 8 bases in the middle. The CDR3 sequence is CASSVGGGGQADTQYF. The sequenced DNA: TGTGCCAGCAGCGTAGGGGGCGGGGGGCAGGCAGATACGCAGTATTTT.